The rows below give T cell receptor beta chains drawn from one sample of a study of Graves' ophthalmopathy and Graves' hyperthyroidism. TCRdb passed the multiplex PCR reads through MiXCR, listing each CDR3 protein once. The sample yields about half a million distinct CDR3 sequences, 13% to 15% seen once. Sequenced input: blood. The receptors shown here come from a woman between 25 and 40 years old with Graves' ophthalmopathy. CDR3s include the opening cysteine and the closing phenylalanine or tryptophan. The D gene is left open where the match is weak. Where a row states a size, it is once, few, many or the class of an expanded clone; other rows omit it.

V gene: TRBV12-3/TRBV12-4
clone size: .
J gene: TRBJ1-1
D gene: TRBD1
CDR3 DNA: TGTACCAGCAGCCGACAGGGGGAAGCTGTCTTT
CDR3 protein: CTSSRQGEAVF

V gene: TRBV6-1
clone size: many
J gene: TRBJ1-2
D gene: .
CDR3 DNA: TGTGCCAGCAGTGTTGGGACGGGCAGTCGTCATGGCTACACCTTC
CDR3 protein: CASSVGTGSRHGYTF

V gene: TRBV6-5
clone size: many
J gene: TRBJ1-1
D gene: TRBD1
CDR3 DNA: TGTGCCAGCAGTTACTTCCGGACAGGGGGGGAAGCTTTCTTT
CDR3 protein: CASSYFRTGGEAFF

V gene: TRBV7-2
clone size: few
J gene: TRBJ1-5
D gene: .
CDR3 DNA: TGTGCCAGCAGCCCCCGTCGGGGGCGACAGCCCCAGCATTTT
CDR3 protein: CASSPRRGRQPQHF

V gene: TRBV19
clone size: many
J gene: TRBJ1-1
D gene: .
CDR3 DNA: TGTGCCAGTAGCCCAGCAGGGCACACTGAAGCTTTCTTT
CDR3 protein: CASSPAGHTEAFF

V gene: TRBV11-2
clone size: many
J gene: TRBJ2-5
D gene: .
CDR3 DNA: TGTGCCAGCAGCTTAGTTTATGCGAAGATACAAGAGACCCAGTACTTC
CDR3 protein: CASSLVYAKIQETQYF

V gene: TRBV29-1
clone size: .
J gene: TRBJ1-1
D gene: .
CDR3 DNA: TGCAGCGGGCAGAACACTGAAGCTTTCTTT
CDR3 protein: CSGQNTEAFF

V gene: TRBV24-1
clone size: few
J gene: TRBJ2-5
D gene: TRBD2
CDR3 DNA: TGTGCCACCAGTGAGGCGGGAGGGCCTTCGGAGACCCAGTACTTC
CDR3 protein: CATSEAGGPSETQYF

V gene: TRBV7-9
clone size: many
J gene: TRBJ1-3
D gene: .
CDR3 DNA: TGTGCCAGCAGCTTACGAGGCGGTGAAAACACCATATATTTT
CDR3 protein: CASSLRGGENTIYF

V gene: TRBV12-3/TRBV12-4
clone size: many
J gene: TRBJ2-7
D gene: .
CDR3 DNA: TGTGCCAGCAGTTTGGGGCGGCGAGGCGGGCAGTACTTC
CDR3 protein: CASSLGRRGGQYF

V gene: TRBV19
clone size: many
J gene: TRBJ2-7
D gene: TRBD1
CDR3 DNA: TGTGCCAGTAGTCACCGGGACAGACGAGGGTACGAGCAGTACTTC
CDR3 protein: CASSHRDRRGYEQYF

V gene: TRBV7-9
clone size: few
J gene: TRBJ1-1
D gene: .
CDR3 DNA: TGTGCCAGCAGCCCAGATAAGTTTGAAGCTTTCTTT
CDR3 protein: CASSPDKFEAFF

V gene: TRBV2
clone size: many
J gene: TRBJ1-2
D gene: .
CDR3 DNA: TGTGCCAGCAGGGGGGACGGGACTAACTATGGCTACACCTTC
CDR3 protein: CASRGDGTNYGYTF

V gene: TRBV6-2/TRBV6-3
clone size: many
J gene: TRBJ2-7
D gene: .
CDR3 DNA: TGTGCCAGCAGTTACGGTTATTCAGCAGTCGAGCAGTACTTC
CDR3 protein: CASSYGYSAVEQYF

V gene: TRBV28
clone size: few
J gene: TRBJ2-7
D gene: TRBD1
CDR3 DNA: TGTGCCAGCAGGAGGACAGGGGGCTTCGGGACAAACAGCTACGAGCAGTACTTC
CDR3 protein: CASRRTGGFGTNSYEQYF

V gene: TRBV30
clone size: many
J gene: TRBJ1-6
D gene: .
CDR3 DNA: TGTGCCTGGACGGGGGACACCAGGAATTCACCCCTCCACTTT
CDR3 protein: CAWTGDTRNSPLHF

V gene: TRBV2
clone size: many
J gene: TRBJ1-5
D gene: .
CDR3 DNA: TGTGCCAGCAGATCGGACGGCGGGGGCAATCAGCCCCAGCATTTT
CDR3 protein: CASRSDGGGNQPQHF

V gene: TRBV28
clone size: many
J gene: TRBJ2-7
D gene: .
CDR3 DNA: TGTGCCAGCAGTTTACCTGACAGGCCTCAAATCGGCGAGCAGTACTTC
CDR3 protein: CASSLPDRPQIGEQYF

V gene: TRBV20-1
clone size: many
J gene: TRBJ1-5
D gene: TRBD1
CDR3 DNA: TGCAGTGCGTCTGTTGGACAGGGGGTCTCACCCCAGCATTTT
CDR3 protein: CSASVGQGVSPQHF

V gene: TRBV5-1
clone size: few
J gene: TRBJ2-7
D gene: TRBD2
CDR3 DNA: TGCGCCAGCAGCTTGGAGGGACTAGCGAGACACGAGCAGTACTTC
CDR3 protein: CASSLEGLARHEQYF

V gene: TRBV28
clone size: many
J gene: TRBJ1-2
D gene: .
CDR3 DNA: TGTGCCAGCACTTTTGGGATCCTCTATGGCTACACCTTC
CDR3 protein: CASTFGILYGYTF

V gene: TRBV20-1
clone size: many
J gene: TRBJ2-5
D gene: .
CDR3 DNA: TGCAGTGCTGGTATTAGCGAGCAGGTGTACCAAGAGACCCAGTACTTC
CDR3 protein: CSAGISEQVYQETQYF

V gene: TRBV7-9
clone size: many
J gene: TRBJ1-2
D gene: TRBD1
CDR3 DNA: TGTGCCAGCAGCTTAAATGGACAGGGCAAGACCTTC
CDR3 protein: CASSLNGQGKTF

V gene: TRBV6-1
clone size: .
J gene: TRBJ1-1
D gene: .
CDR3 DNA: TGTGCCAGCAGATTTGACAGGACAAACACTGAAGCTTTCTTT
CDR3 protein: CASRFDRTNTEAFF

V gene: TRBV20-1
clone size: many
J gene: TRBJ1-6
D gene: .
CDR3 DNA: TGCAGTGCTAGAGATCTGGCCAGGGAGGTTTCACCCCTCCACTTT
CDR3 protein: CSARDLAREVSPLHF

V gene: TRBV18
clone size: few
J gene: TRBJ2-2
D gene: .
CDR3 DNA: TGTGCCAGCTCACCCGGGTCCACGGGCCCCACCGGGGAGCTGTTTTTT
CDR3 protein: CASSPGSTGPTGELFF

V gene: TRBV3-1
clone size: few
J gene: TRBJ1-1
D gene: TRBD1
CDR3 DNA: TGTGCCAGCAGCCAAGATAGGACAGGTACCCTCACTGAAGCTTTCTTT
CDR3 protein: CASSQDRTGTLTEAFF

V gene: TRBV18
clone size: .
J gene: TRBJ1-3
D gene: .
CDR3 DNA: TGTGCCAGCTCACCACCGGTCAGTCACTCTGGAAACACCATATATTTT
CDR3 protein: CASSPPVSHSGNTIYF

V gene: TRBV7-2
clone size: many
J gene: TRBJ2-7
D gene: TRBD2
CDR3 DNA: TGTGCCAGCAGCACAAGGACTAGCGGTTCCTACGAGCAGTACTTC
CDR3 protein: CASSTRTSGSYEQYF

V gene: TRBV6-5
clone size: many
J gene: TRBJ1-1
D gene: .
CDR3 DNA: TGTGCCAGCAGTTACTCCTACCTGAACACTGAAGCTTTCTTT
CDR3 protein: CASSYSYLNTEAFF

V gene: TRBV14
clone size: few
J gene: TRBJ1-6
D gene: .
CDR3 DNA: TGTGCCAGCAGCCACAGGGATTCACCCCTCCACTTT
CDR3 protein: CASSHRDSPLHF

V gene: TRBV27
clone size: many
J gene: TRBJ2-5
D gene: TRBD2
CDR3 DNA: TGTGCCAGCAGTTTAACGGTAGTAGCGGGGGGGCTTGAGACCCAGTACTTC
CDR3 protein: CASSLTVVAGGLETQYF

V gene: TRBV28
clone size: many
J gene: TRBJ2-5
D gene: TRBD1
CDR3 DNA: TGTGCCAGCAGTTTGCTATCGGGACAGGGGAGGTGGGAGACCCAGTACTTC
CDR3 protein: CASSLLSGQGRWETQYF

V gene: TRBV6-5
clone size: many
J gene: TRBJ1-2
D gene: .
CDR3 DNA: TGTGCCAGCAGTTACTCGGGGGAAGCTAACTATGGCTACACCTTC
CDR3 protein: CASSYSGEANYGYTF

V gene: TRBV4-1
clone size: many
J gene: TRBJ1-5
D gene: .
CDR3 DNA: TGCGCCAGCAGCCAAGACCGTTATAGCAATCAGCCCCAGCATTTT
CDR3 protein: CASSQDRYSNQPQHF

V gene: TRBV4-1
clone size: many
J gene: TRBJ2-7
D gene: .
CDR3 DNA: TGCGCCAGCAGCCAACGCTCTTTACAGGGAAACGAGCAGTACTTC
CDR3 protein: CASSQRSLQGNEQYF

V gene: TRBV2
clone size: .
J gene: TRBJ1-3
D gene: .
CDR3 DNA: TGTGCCAGCAGTGAAACAGGCAGTGGAAACACCATATATTTT
CDR3 protein: CASSETGSGNTIYF

V gene: TRBV28
clone size: many
J gene: TRBJ1-2
D gene: TRBD1
CDR3 DNA: TGTGCCAGCAGTTTAATGGGACAGGACAGTAACTATGGCTACACCTTC
CDR3 protein: CASSLMGQDSNYGYTF

V gene: TRBV5-4
clone size: many
J gene: TRBJ1-2
D gene: TRBD1
CDR3 DNA: TGTGCCAGCAGCTCGGGACAGGGGAAAGGCTACACCTTC
CDR3 protein: CASSSGQGKGYTF

V gene: TRBV19
clone size: many
J gene: TRBJ2-7
D gene: .
CDR3 DNA: TGTGCCAGTAGTAATACAGGACACTACGAGCAGTACTTC
CDR3 protein: CASSNTGHYEQYF

V gene: TRBV12-3/TRBV12-4
clone size: many
J gene: TRBJ2-2
D gene: .
CDR3 DNA: TGTGCCAGCAGCCCCACTTTTTCCGGGGAGCTGTTTTTT
CDR3 protein: CASSPTFSGELFF

V gene: TRBV20-1
clone size: once
J gene: TRBJ2-5
D gene: TRBD2
CDR3 DNA: TGCAGTGCCGCGGGGGGGCAAGAGACCCAGTACTTC
CDR3 protein: CSAAGGQETQYF

V gene: TRBV5-1
clone size: .
J gene: TRBJ2-7
D gene: TRBD2
CDR3 DNA: TGCGCCAGCAGCAGATATATCTCGACTAGCGGGAGGTACGAGCAGTACTTC
CDR3 protein: CASSRYISTSGRYEQYF

V gene: TRBV20-1
clone size: many
J gene: TRBJ2-5
D gene: .
CDR3 DNA: TGCAGTGCTTCCCTCCCAGGACAGTTGTACCAAGAGACCCAGTACTTC
CDR3 protein: CSASLPGQLYQETQYF

V gene: TRBV20-1
clone size: many
J gene: TRBJ1-2
D gene: .
CDR3 DNA: TGCAGTGCTAGAGATCAGGTGGGCCAGGGCTACACCTTC
CDR3 protein: CSARDQVGQGYTF

V gene: TRBV27
clone size: many
J gene: TRBJ2-2
D gene: .
CDR3 DNA: TGTGCCAGCAGCCCGGGGACACACACCGGGGAGCTGTTTTTT
CDR3 protein: CASSPGTHTGELFF

V gene: TRBV19
clone size: many
J gene: TRBJ2-2
D gene: TRBD2
CDR3 DNA: TGTGCCAGTGCAAACCAACCAACTAGCGGTTACACCGGGGAGCTGTTTTTT
CDR3 protein: CASANQPTSGYTGELFF

V gene: TRBV11-3
clone size: many
J gene: TRBJ2-5
D gene: .
CDR3 DNA: TGTGCCAGCAACGTTGGGGGAGAGACCCAGTACTTC
CDR3 protein: CASNVGGETQYF

V gene: TRBV6-5
clone size: many
J gene: TRBJ1-5
D gene: .
CDR3 DNA: TGTGCCAGCAGCGCGACGGAAAGTCAGCCCCAGCATTTT
CDR3 protein: CASSATESQPQHF

V gene: TRBV11-3
clone size: .
J gene: TRBJ2-2
D gene: .
CDR3 DNA: TGTGCCAGCAGCCTGGGACACCCCGGGGAGCTGTTTTTT
CDR3 protein: CASSLGHPGELFF

V gene: TRBV11-2
clone size: many
J gene: TRBJ2-7
D gene: .
CDR3 DNA: TGTGCCAGTGGCCCCAGGGTAGACTACGAGCAGTACTTC
CDR3 protein: CASGPRVDYEQYF

V gene: TRBV28
clone size: many
J gene: TRBJ1-5
D gene: .
CDR3 DNA: TGTGCCAGCAGTTTCCCCCTTGGGGTGCAGCCCCAGCATTTT
CDR3 protein: CASSFPLGVQPQHF

V gene: TRBV6-5
clone size: many
J gene: TRBJ1-1
D gene: TRBD1
CDR3 DNA: TGTGCCAGCGGGACAGAAATGAACACTGAAGCTTTCTTT
CDR3 protein: CASGTEMNTEAFF

V gene: TRBV12-3/TRBV12-4
clone size: many
J gene: TRBJ1-5
D gene: .
CDR3 DNA: TGTGCCAGCAGTTTCCAGGGTGACCAGCCCCAGCATTTT
CDR3 protein: CASSFQGDQPQHF

V gene: TRBV27
clone size: many
J gene: TRBJ1-2
D gene: TRBD1
CDR3 DNA: TGTGCCAGCAGTTGGGGACAGGGAGGCTACACCTTC
CDR3 protein: CASSWGQGGYTF

V gene: TRBV2
clone size: many
J gene: TRBJ2-5
D gene: TRBD2
CDR3 DNA: TGTGCCAGCAGTCTTTGGACTAGCGGGATCCCAAAGACCCAGTACTTC
CDR3 protein: CASSLWTSGIPKTQYF

V gene: TRBV28
clone size: many
J gene: TRBJ2-2
D gene: TRBD1
CDR3 DNA: TGTGCCAGCAGTTTAATGGAAGGGGGCGCAACCGGGGAGCTGTTTTTT
CDR3 protein: CASSLMEGGATGELFF

V gene: TRBV12-3/TRBV12-4
clone size: .
J gene: TRBJ2-4
D gene: .
CDR3 DNA: TGTGCCAGCAGTTCCCCTAGCGTTTCCAAAAACATTCAGTACTTC
CDR3 protein: CASSSPSVSKNIQYF